This TCR beta chain was retrieved from a study of blood T cell repertoires in COVID-19. Looking at the study overall: The cDNA or gDNA used as material had been derived from T cells, B-cell-depleted T cells, or PBMCs.

Participants, about 18 to 100 years old, spanned some 23 US areas. Two negative PCRs, clearance, or symptom resolution were required of recovered Cohort 3 donors. Clones were sequenced by immunoSEQ multiplex PCR, and TCRdb holds only the in-frame ones, with some missing. Of hundreds of thousands of clones in the sample, about 88% are singletons; the top ten hold around a tenth. This CDR3 is 16 amino acids long. The germline gives CDR1 LNHNV, CDR2 YYDKDF (reference sequence). V dropped 0 bases and J dropped 2; count of bases not matched to a gene: 7. This receptor was taken from a woman in her 40s who had recovered from COVID-19. This chain joins TRBV15 and TRBJ2-7; 7 positions match TRBD1. Input material: PBMCs or T cells enriched from blood (not recorded which). The CDR3 region has the DNA TGTGCCACCAGCAGAGATTTTGGCGGACAGGCCTACGAGCAGTACTTC. Translated, it gives CATSRDFGGQAYEQYF.